The TCR beta chain described here comes from a study of cytomegalovirus exposure and HLA in healthy donors. 13 Jbeta primers and 60 Vbeta primers were used for the PCR. The assay was immunoSEQ multiplex PCR, and TCRdb's table has in-frame clones only and misses some. This sample has some 150,000 clones, with about 84% found just once. The CDR3 length is 15 residues. Germline CDR1 and CDR2: MNHNS and SASEGT. Trimming took off 2 bases at V and 1 base at J, with 11 bases between the two ends. Source material: PBMCs. This sequence originates from a male donor in good health and CMV-seronegative. This rearrangement joins TRBV6-1 to TRBJ2-5; D might be TRBD2 (5 bases). The CDR3 reads CASSENLGLQETQYF. DNA of the CDR3: TGTGCCAGCAGTGAAAATCTTGGACTCCAAGAGACCCAGTACTTC.